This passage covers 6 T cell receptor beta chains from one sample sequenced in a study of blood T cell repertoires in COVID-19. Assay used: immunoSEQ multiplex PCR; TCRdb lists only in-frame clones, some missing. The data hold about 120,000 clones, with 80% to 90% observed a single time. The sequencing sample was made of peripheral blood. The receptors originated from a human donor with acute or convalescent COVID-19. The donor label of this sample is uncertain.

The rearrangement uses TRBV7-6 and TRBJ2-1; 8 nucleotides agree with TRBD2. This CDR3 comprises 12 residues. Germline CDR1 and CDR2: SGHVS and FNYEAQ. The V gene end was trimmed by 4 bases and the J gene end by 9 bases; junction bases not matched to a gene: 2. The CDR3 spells CASSYLAGEQFF. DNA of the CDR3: TGTGCCAGCAGCTACCTAGCGGGTGAGCAGTTCTTC.

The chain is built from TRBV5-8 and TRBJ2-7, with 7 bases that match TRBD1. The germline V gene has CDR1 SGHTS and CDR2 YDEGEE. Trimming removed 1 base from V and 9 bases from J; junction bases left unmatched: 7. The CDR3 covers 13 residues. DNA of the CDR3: TGTGCCAGCAGCTTGTTACAGGGGCTTGGGCAGTACTTC. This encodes CASSLLQGLGQYF.

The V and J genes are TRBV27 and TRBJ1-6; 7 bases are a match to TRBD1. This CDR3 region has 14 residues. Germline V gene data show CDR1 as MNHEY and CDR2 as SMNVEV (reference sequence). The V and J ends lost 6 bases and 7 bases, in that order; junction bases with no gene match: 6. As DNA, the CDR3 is TGTGCCAGCAGCCTACAGGGGTTAAATTCACCCCTCCACTTT. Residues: CASSLQGLNSPLHF.

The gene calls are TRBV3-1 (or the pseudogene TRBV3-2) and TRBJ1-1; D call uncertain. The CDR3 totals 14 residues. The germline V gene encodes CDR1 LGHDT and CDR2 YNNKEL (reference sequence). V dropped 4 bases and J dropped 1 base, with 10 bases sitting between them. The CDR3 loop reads CASSPHAGNTEAFF. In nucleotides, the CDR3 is TGTGCCAGCAGCCCGCACGCGGGGAACACTGAAGCTTTCTTT.

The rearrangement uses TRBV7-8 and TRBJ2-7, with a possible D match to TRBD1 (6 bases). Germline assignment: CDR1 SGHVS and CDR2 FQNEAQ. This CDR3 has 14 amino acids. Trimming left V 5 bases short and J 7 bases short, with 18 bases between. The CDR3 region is CASSVRWGPWEQYF. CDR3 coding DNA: TGTGCCAGCAGCGTCCGTTGGGGGCCGTGGGAGCAGTACTTC.

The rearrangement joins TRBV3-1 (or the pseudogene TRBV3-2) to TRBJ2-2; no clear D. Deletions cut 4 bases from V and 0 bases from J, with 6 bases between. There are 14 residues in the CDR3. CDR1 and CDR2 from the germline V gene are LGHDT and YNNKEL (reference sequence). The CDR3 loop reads CASSPSANTGELFF. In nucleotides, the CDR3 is TGTGCCAGCAGCCCAAGCGCGAACACCGGGGAGCTGTTTTTT.